The 30 T cell receptor beta chains presented below share a single source sample, sequenced in a study of T cells in Graves' hyperthyroidism and ophthalmopathy. Amplification of TCR beta CDR3 regions was performed using RNA transcripts as template. During a first-round RT-PCR of the TCR CDR3, the HTBI primer set was used. TCRdb reprocessed the multiplex PCR reads with MiXCR, giving one entry per CDR3 protein. The sample carries 500,000 to 650,000 distinct CDR3 sequences, about 46% recorded once. Sequencing input: peripheral blood or thyroid tissue (not recorded which). Receptor source: an adult woman with Graves' disease, either hyperthyroidism or ophthalmopathy (not recorded which).

The rearrangement links TRBV7-2 to TRBJ2-7; the D gene is possibly TRBD2 (5 bases). The CDR3 runs 14 residues. V was shortened by 5 bases and J by 1 base, with 12 bases between the two germline ends. CDR1 is SGHTA, CDR2 FQGNSA, per germline. The CDR3 region has the DNA TGTGCCAGCAGCCCGAGGACTGAGTCCTACGAGCAGTACTTC. Amino acid sequence: CASSPRTESYEQYF.

V gene TRBV10-3 combines with J gene TRBJ1-1, with 8 bases lining up with TRBD1. V lost 3 bases, J lost 1 base, and 13 bases stayed unmatched. Per the germline V gene, CDR1 is ENHRY and CDR2 is SYGVKD. This CDR3 is built from 18 residues. CDR3 in DNA: TGTGCCATCAGTGACCACGGACAGGGCTTCCCTCAGAACACTGAAGCTTTCTTT. It yields the protein CAISDHGQGFPQNTEAFF.

The chain carries TRBV15 and TRBJ2-5; D is possibly TRBD2 (5 bases). Germline loops: CDR1 LNHNV, CDR2 YYDKDF (reference sequence). Trimming removed 3 bases at V and 2 bases at J, with 19 bases between. The CDR3 sequence is 17 residues long. In DNA form, the CDR3 reads TGTGCCACCAGCAGTGCTAGAGATGGAGGACGGCAAGAGACCCAGTACTTC. This gives the protein CATSSARDGGRQETQYF.

This clonotype was counted many times. V and J are TRBV20-1 and TRBJ1-5; TRBD1 is a possible D gene (6 bases). V was cut by 0 bases and J by 4 bases, with 10 bases left in between. This CDR3 has 14 amino acids. CDR1 DFQATT and CDR2 SNEGSKA come from the germline V gene (reference sequence). The CDR3 spells CSAREDSYNQPQHF. The CDR3, as DNA: TGCAGTGCTAGAGAGGACAGCTATAATCAGCCCCAGCATTTT.

The chain is built from TRBV2 and TRBJ2-7, with D maybe TRBD2 (7 bases). Germline V CDR1 and CDR2: SNHLY, FYNNEI. The germline V and J ends were trimmed by 3 bases and 6 bases, with 18 bases remaining between them. This CDR3 is 15 amino acids long. CDR3 loop: CASSDRRNREGEQYF. Written as DNA, the CDR3 is TGTGCCAGCAGTGACCGCCGGAACAGGGAGGGCGAGCAGTACTTC.

The rearrangement joins TRBV20-1 to TRBJ1-6; D call uncertain. The germline gives CDR1 DFQATT, CDR2 SNEGSKA (reference sequence). The V and J ends lost 6 bases and 5 bases respectively, with 17 bases between them. CDR3 size: 15 residues. This chain's CDR3 is CSAWTEIHHNSPLHF. The CDR3, as DNA: TGCAGTGCCTGGACGGAGATACATCATAATTCACCCCTCCACTTT.

The chain recombines TRBV2 with TRBJ1-5; D is perhaps TRBD1 (5 bases). Germline lookup yields CDR1 SNHLY and CDR2 FYNNEI. V was clipped by 5 bases and J by 7 bases, with 15 bases between them. There are 14 residues in the CDR3. The CDR3 protein is CASSFSGGEQPQHF. DNA of the CDR3: TGTGCCAGCAGTTTCTCCGGGGGGGAGCAGCCCCAGCATTTT. Full variable domain (remainder filled in from reference TRBV2 and TRBJ1-5): EPEVTQTPSHQVTQMGQEVILRCVPISNHLYFYWYRQILGQKVEFLVSFYNNEISEKSEIFDDQFSVERPDGSNFTLKIRSTKLEDSAMYFCASSFSGGEQPQHFGDGTRLSIL.

This clonotype has just a few counts. The chain uses TRBV7-6 and TRBJ1-2; tentatively, D is TRBD1 (5 bases). Germline V gene lookup returns CDR1 SGHVS and CDR2 FNYEAQ. The CDR3 runs 15 residues. The V end lost 2 bases, the J end lost 5 bases, and 15 bases lay between the germline ends. CDR3 nucleotides: TGTGCCAGCAGCTTAAGCGGTGGGGACCTTTATGGCTACACCTTC. This gives the protein CASSLSGGDLYGYTF.

Notes on this clonotype: The junction differs from germline at one of its ends, possibly a read error. J is TRBJ2-2 and V is TRBV5-1; D is possibly TRBD2 (5 bases). The CDR3 consists of 13 residues. Looked up from germline, CDR1 is SGHRS and CDR2 is YFSETQ. DNA for the CDR3: TGTGCCAGCAGCTCCTCACTAACCGGGGAGCTTTTTTTT. Translation: CASSSSLTGELFF.

For this clonotype: At one of its ends the junction is not consistent with the germline gene, which may arise from a read error. The chain employs TRBV7-2 and TRBJ1-2; possibly TRBD1 for D (5 bases). Germline CDR1 is SGHTA and CDR2 is FQGNSA. This CDR3 region has 13 residues. The CDR3 loop is CACSVLGAYGYTF. For the CDR3, the DNA is TGTGCCTGCAGCGTGTTAGGGGCCTATGGCTACACCTTC.

Only a few counts were recorded for this clonotype. V and J are TRBV12-3 or TRBV12-4 and TRBJ2-7; TRBD1 or TRBD2 may be the D gene (5 bases each). Trimming took 8 bases from V and 3 from J, leaving 17 bases between them. This CDR3 is 14 amino acids long. CDR3 residues: CASRNEGQGYEQYF. CDR3 nucleotide sequence: TGTGCCAGCCGCAACGAGGGGCAGGGCTACGAGCAGTACTTC.

This clonotype was recorded at least ten times. The genes are TRBV20-1 and TRBJ1-5, with a possible D match to TRBD1 (5 bases). Looked up from germline, CDR1 is DFQATT and CDR2 is SNEGSKA (reference sequence). This CDR3 is built from 14 residues. The germline V and J ends were trimmed by 4 bases and 3 bases, with 13 bases remaining between them. The CDR3 bases are TGCAGTGCTACTACAGGACGGATCAATCAGCCCCAGCATTTT. Translation gives CSATTGRINQPQHF.

Comment on this clonotype: At one boundary the junction diverges from the germline segment, which might be a read error. V usage is TRBV5-1 and J usage is TRBJ1-4; the D is unclear. CDR1 is SGHRS and CDR2 is YFSETQ in the germline V gene. The CDR3 is 14 amino acids. CDR3 coding DNA: TGCGCCAGCAGCTTGCCCGACGGAAATGAAAAGCTGTTTTTT. Protein product: CASSLPDGNEKLFF.

The J gene is TRBJ2-5, the V gene TRBV2, with D tentatively TRBD2 (5 bases). The V gene lost 7 bases and the J gene lost 6 bases, with 21 bases spanning the gap. Germline V lookup: CDR1 SNHLY, CDR2 FYNNEI. The CDR3 has 15 residues. Here the CDR3 DNA reads TGTGCCAGCAAGGAACAGCTGAACACCGGGAAGACCCAGTACTTC. This translates into CASKEQLNTGKTQYF. The full variable domain, its missing parts supplied by reference TRBV2 and TRBJ2-5, is EPEVTQTPSHQVTQMGQEVILRCVPISNHLYFYWYRQILGQKVEFLVSFYNNEISEKSEIFDDQFSVERPDGSNFTLKIRSTKLEDSAMYFCASKEQLNTGKTQYFGPGTRLLVL.

This clonotype appeared a single time. V is TRBV7-7 and J is TRBJ2-2; D is undetermined. Trimming shortened V by 10 bases and J by 5 bases, and 17 bases separated the two germline ends. This CDR3 spans 14 amino acids. In germline, CDR1 is SSHAT, CDR2 FNYEAQ (reference sequence). CDR3 in amino acids: CATDPGTFTGELFF. The CDR3 coding sequence is TGTGCCACCGACCCCGGAACCTTTACCGGGGAGCTGTTTTTT.

This clonotype was counted between two and nine times. The J gene is TRBJ1-4, the V gene TRBV28; D perhaps matches TRBD1 (6 bases). Germline values: CDR1 MDHEN, CDR2 SYDVKM. The CDR3 extends over 16 amino acids. V was pared by 4 bases and J by 8 bases, with 20 bases between. The CDR3: CASSSLRQEQREKLFF. In DNA, the CDR3 is TGTGCCAGCAGTTCCCTACGACAGGAGCAAAGGGAAAAACTGTTTTTT.

As regards this clonotype: The conserved closing phenylalanine or tryptophan is absent in this CDR3, likely reflecting a read error. The gene calls are TRBV5-5 and TRBJ2-5; D uncertain. The CDR3 totals 13 residues. Between the trimmed V and J ends, which lost 0 bases and 5 bases, there was a span of 8 bases. Looked up from germline, CDR1 is SGHKS and CDR2 is YYEKEE (reference sequence). CDR3: CASSLVGSETQYL. CDR3 DNA sequence: TGTGCCAGCAGCTTGGTGGGCTCGGAGACCCAGTACCTC.

The V gene is TRBV25-1, the J gene TRBJ2-2; 9 nucleotides align to TRBD2. V shed 6 bases, J shed 3 bases, and the junction held 14 bases outside the gene matches. Germline assignment: CDR1 MGHDK and CDR2 SYGVNS. The CDR3 is made up of 18 amino acids. The DNA of the CDR3 is TGTGCCAGCAGCCCTACTATGAGCGGGAGGACCTACACCGGGGAGCTGTTTTTT. Translated: CASSPTMSGRTYTGELFF.

Ten or more counts support this clonotype. The chain is built from TRBV2 and TRBJ1-1; D uncertain. Trimming cost V 8 bases and J 1 base, with 8 bases left between them. CDR1 and CDR2 (germline): SNHLY, FYNNEI. CDR3 length: 12 amino acids. The CDR3 region is CASGRQNTEAFF. In DNA form, the CDR3 reads TGTGCCAGCGGCCGACAGAACACTGAAGCTTTCTTT.

The chain recombines TRBV2 with TRBJ2-3, with no clear D. V lost 11 bases and J 2 bases, leaving 17 bases between the germline ends. The germline V gene encodes CDR1 SNHLY and CDR2 FYNNEI. The CDR3 contains 14 residues. The CDR3, as DNA: TGTGCCGGAAAGGGTCCCACCCCCACAGATACGCAGTATTTT. Amino acid sequence: CAGKGPTPTDTQYF.

This clonotype was seen only a few times. The chain combines TRBV24-1 with TRBJ2-7; D gene unclear. V was trimmed by 2 bases and J by 3 bases, leaving 4 bases between them. The CDR3 has 12 residues. The germline gives CDR1 KGHDR, CDR2 SFDVKD. CDR3: CATSDYGYEQYF. The CDR3 DNA reads as TGTGCCACCAGTGATTATGGCTACGAGCAGTACTTC.

This clonotype was detected only once. The genes are TRBV13 and TRBJ1-6, with 8 bases lining up with TRBD1. CDR3 length: 15 residues. The V and J ends lost 5 bases and 9 bases, in that order; junction bases with no gene match: 9. The germline V gene has CDR1 PRHDT and CDR2 FYEKMQ (reference sequence). DNA of the CDR3: TGTGCCAGCAGCCGGACAGGGAGGGAATCTTCACCCCTCCACTTT. It translates to CASSRTGRESSPLHF.

This rearrangement joins TRBV7-9 to TRBJ2-7, with TRBD1 matching 7 bases. Unmatched junction bases numbered 7, after V lost 8 bases and J lost 0 bases. The V gene's germline CDR1 is SEHNR and CDR2 FQNEAQ (reference sequence). This CDR3 is 14 amino acids long. CDR3 nucleotide sequence: TGTGCCAGCTCACCGGGACAGTCCTCCTACGAGCAGTACTTC. It codes for CASSPGQSSYEQYF.

The chain has TRBV2 and TRBJ1-6, with 7 bases matching TRBD1. Trimming took 9 bases from V and 10 from J; bases not matched to a gene: 12. The CDR3 loop spans 14 amino acids. In germline, CDR1 is SNHLY, CDR2 FYNNEI. The chain's CDR3 is CASSLNRGRSPLHF. In DNA form, the CDR3 reads TGTGCCAGTTCATTGAACAGGGGACGCTCACCCCTCCACTTT.

The sample holds a few counts of this clonotype. The CDR3 region is CAIRTGTGLNGYTF. The DNA of the CDR3 is TGTGCCATCAGGACCGGGACAGGGTTAAATGGCTACACCTTC. This rearrangement joins TRBV10-3 to TRBJ1-2, with 9 bases identical to TRBD1. CDR1 is ENHRY, CDR2 SYGVKD, per germline. CDR3 length equals 14 residues. Trimming at V came to 6 bases and at J to 6 bases, leaving 8 bases not matched to a gene.

This clonotype was seen many times. This sequence joins TRBV10-3 and TRBJ1-1, with no clear D. Germline assignment: CDR1 ENHRY and CDR2 SYGVKD. V dropped 10 bases and J dropped 1 base, with 16 bases sitting between them. CDR3 length: 14 amino acids. The CDR3 nucleotides read TGTGCCACACCGTTCCTTCGGGCGAACACTGAAGCTTTCTTT. This translates into CATPFLRANTEAFF.

This clonotype was counted at least ten times. V is TRBV5-5 and J is TRBJ2-5; D is ambiguous. Trimming took 1 base from V and 3 from J, leaving 10 bases between them. Germline V gene lookup returns CDR1 SGHKS and CDR2 YYEKEE (reference sequence). The CDR3 is made up of 14 amino acids. Here the CDR3 reads CASSLWISEETQYF. CDR3 coding DNA: TGTGCCAGCAGCTTGTGGATCAGCGAAGAGACCCAGTACTTC.

This clonotype was seen at least ten times. The chain employs TRBV19 and TRBJ1-2; D might be TRBD1 (6 bases). The CDR3 consists of 11 residues. Between the trimmed V and J ends, which lost 9 bases and 4 bases, there was a span of 9 bases. Germline values: CDR1 LNHDA, CDR2 SQIVND (reference sequence). CDR3 in DNA: TGTGCCAGCGAACAGGGCTATGGCTACACCTTC. Encoded protein: CASEQGYGYTF. Using reference TRBV19 and TRBJ1-2 for the parts outside the CDR3, the full variable domain is DGGITQSPKYLFRKEGQNVTLSCEQNLNHDAMYWYRQDPGQGLRLIYYSQIVNDFQKGDIAEGYSVSREKKESFPLTVTSAQKNPTAFYLCASEQGYGYTFGSGTRLTVV.

A note on this clonotype: The missing conserved phenylalanine or tryptophan at the end of this CDR3 makes a read error likely. Because the CDR3's place on the DNA is in doubt, the DNA is left out and the CDR3 is given as listed by TCRdb. This rearrangement joins TRBV10-3 to TRBJ1-2; the table gives TRBD1 as D, unverified against the DNA. Ends included, the CDR3 has 13 residues. CDR1 ENHRY and CDR2 SYGVKD come from the germline V gene. The CDR3 region is CAIRRGRNYGYTV.

CDR3 protein: CASRTTGTDTEAFF. The CDR3 nucleotides are TGCGCCAGCAGAACGACCGGGACAGACACTGAAGCTTTCTTT. This rearrangement joins TRBV5-1 to TRBJ1-1; 7 bases are a match to TRBD1. CDR3 size: 14 residues. Germline V gene sequence: CDR1 SGHRS, CDR2 YFSETQ. Trimming cost V 5 bases and J 3 bases; bases outside gene matches: 7.